The present TCR beta chain was sequenced within a study of shared clonotypes between healthy human individuals. Study-wide points: Naive subsets, compared against memory subsets, generally had larger estimated richness values.

Repertoires were generated with immunoSEQ multiplex PCR, while TCRdb's copy carries only in-frame clones and drops some. The data hold 2 million to 3 million clones, with roughly 93% observed a single time. In regard to this clone: What it binds is unknown.

The V gene lost 0 bases and the J gene lost 3 bases, with 15 bases spanning the gap. CDR3 length equals 15 residues. CDR1 and CDR2 (germline): GTSNPN, SVGIG (reference sequence). This chain joins TRBV30 and TRBJ2-7, with D tentatively TRBD1 or TRBD2 (5 bases each). Sequencing used naive CD4+ T cells from PBMCs. Specified subset: CD45RA+ positively selected. This sequence originates from a man younger than 35 in good health. Some clones in this sample may be carry-over from other donors' samples. CDR3 sequence: CAWSVRDAGYYEQYF. In nucleotides, the CDR3 is TGTGCCTGGAGTGTACGGGACGCAGGATACTACGAGCAGTACTTC.